This TCR beta chain was captured in a study of tumor-infiltrating lymphocytes in primary liver carcinoma. About the study: Patients were both men and women, whose ages ran from 30 to 69 years.

Germline DNA was also extracted, and blood RNA derived from unsorted whole blood. Whole-study results and caveats: Tumor-adjacent and tumor-blood pairs shared less of their repertoires than tumor region pairs shared. Tumors reached a significantly greater top-250-clone fraction than blood did (p = 0.039).

Comment on this clonotype: Its target is unknown.

cDNA specific to TCR beta was made from around 450 ng of total RNA, with a constant-region primer employed for priming. ARM-PCR, slightly modified, supplied the TCR beta libraries through three nested multiplex PCR rounds. TCRdb independently ran MiXCR on the multiplex PCR reads; one entry per CDR3 protein. The repertoire consists of some 200,000 distinct CDR3 sequences, with less than 65% occurring once and the leading ten covering roughly 7%. The specimen was peripheral blood. The receptor was derived from a woman between 55 and 75 years old with primary liver carcinoma and hepatitis B virus infection.

This CDR3 reads CASSQDPAVRGWDTQYF. The DNA of the CDR3 is TGCGCCAGCAGCCAAGATCCGGCCGTCAGGGGATGGGATACGCAGTATTTT. V usage is TRBV4-1 and J usage is TRBJ2-3, with D perhaps matching TRBD1 (6 bases). V lost 0 bases and J lost 6, with 19 bases in between. Per germline, CDR1 MGHRA and CDR2 YSYEKL. The CDR3 length is 17 residues.